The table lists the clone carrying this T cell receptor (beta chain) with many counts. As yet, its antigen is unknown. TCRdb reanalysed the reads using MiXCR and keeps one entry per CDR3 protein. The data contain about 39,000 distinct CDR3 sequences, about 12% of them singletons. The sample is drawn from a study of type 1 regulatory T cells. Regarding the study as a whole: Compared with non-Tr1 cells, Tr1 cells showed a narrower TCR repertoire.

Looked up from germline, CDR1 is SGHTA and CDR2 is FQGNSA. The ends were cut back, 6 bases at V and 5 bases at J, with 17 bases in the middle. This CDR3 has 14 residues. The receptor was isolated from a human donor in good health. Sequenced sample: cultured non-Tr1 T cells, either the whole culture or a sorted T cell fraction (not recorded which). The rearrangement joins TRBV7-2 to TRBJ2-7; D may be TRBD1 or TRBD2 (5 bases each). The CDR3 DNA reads TGTGCCAGCAGAATCACCGGGACGTCGAACGAGCAGTACTTC. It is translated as CASRITGTSNEQYF.